Below are 5 T cell receptor beta chains sequenced from a single sample in a study of T cells in Graves' hyperthyroidism and ophthalmopathy. Template material for amplifying TCR beta CDR3 regions consisted of RNA transcripts. During a first-round RT-PCR of the TCR CDR3, the HTBI primer set was used. Each CDR3 protein gets one entry after TCRdb re-called the multiplex PCR reads with MiXCR. This sample has around 420,000 distinct CDR3 sequences, with roughly 15% found just once. The specimen was blood. Receptors originate from a woman under 30 with Graves' hyperthyroidism.

This clonotype was counted many times. The V and J genes are TRBV7-9 and TRBJ2-5; 10 bases align to TRBD1. Germline CDR1 reads SEHNR; CDR2 reads FQNEAQ (reference sequence). V was clipped by 6 bases and J by 5 bases; unmatched bases: 6. The CDR3 sequence is 14 residues long. CDR3 protein: CASSSDRGQETQYF. CDR3 bases: TGTGCCAGCAGTTCCGACAGGGGGCAGGAGACCCAGTACTTC.

The chain recombines TRBV7-8 with TRBJ2-2; D perhaps matches TRBD2 (5 bases). The V end was cut by 3 bases, the J end by 4 bases, with 12 bases between. The CDR3 sequence is 15 residues long. Germline CDR1 is SGHVS and CDR2 is FQNEAQ. The CDR3 region has the DNA TGTGCCAGCAGCTTGACGGAGGTGGCCACCGGGGAGCTGTTTTTT. It translates to CASSLTEVATGELFF.

This clonotype showed up just once. This rearrangement joins TRBV25-1 to TRBJ1-2; possible D gene TRBD1, 5 bases. This CDR3 is 12 amino acids long. The V end lost 7 bases, the J end lost 5 bases, and 11 bases lay between the germline ends. CDR1 MGHDK and CDR2 SYGVNS come from the germline V gene. The CDR3 loop is CASKFGGYGYTF. CDR3 sequence (DNA): TGTGCCAGCAAGTTTGGGGGGTATGGCTACACCTTC.

This sequence joins TRBV6-5 and TRBJ1-1, with 8 bases identical to TRBD1. V was clipped by 0 bases and J by 0 bases; unmatched bases: 3. From germline, CDR1 is MNHEY and CDR2 SVGAGI. This CDR3 contains 16 residues. The CDR3 DNA sequence: TGTGCCAGCAGTTACTCCCAGGGGGCTTTGAACACTGAAGCTTTCTTT. Protein: CASSYSQGALNTEAFF.

Remarks on this clonotype: A single base separates this from a much larger clone, so it may be a read error. J is TRBJ2-3 and V is TRBV30; tentatively, D is TRBD2 (6 bases). Germline V gene data show CDR1 as GTSNPN and CDR2 as SVGIG (reference sequence). The CDR3 contains 15 residues. CDR3 amino acids: CAWGVGGTSTDTQYF. In nucleotides, the CDR3 is TGTGCCTGGGGTGTAGGCGGGACTAGCACAGATACGCAGTATTTT.